This TCR beta chain was recorded in a study of T cell changes during pregnancy in multiple sclerosis. TCRdb keeps only in-frame clones here, not all; method: immunoSEQ multiplex PCR. The table lists about 59,000 clones, over 80% of them singletons. From germline, CDR1 is LGHNT and CDR2 FRNRAP. This CDR3 has 18 amino acids. The junction had 12 bases not matched to a gene; V was cut back by 0 bases and J by 3 bases. The receptor was isolated from a female donor in good health, enrolled as a control in a pregnancy study. The sequencing used peripheral blood, collected in the first trimester of pregnancy. This chain joins TRBV12-5 and TRBJ2-7, with 9 bases lining up with TRBD1. The CDR3 here is CASGLVHDRGAGNYEQYF. In DNA, the CDR3 is TGTGCTAGTGGTTTGGTACATGACAGGGGGGCTGGGAACTACGAGCAGTACTTC.